The clone carrying this T cell receptor (beta chain) is medium-sized (0.01 to 0.1%) within its sample. The data are from a study of type 1 regulatory T cells. As for the study in general: An in vitro protocol generated T-allo10, a Tr1-enriched, alloantigen-specific CD4 T cell product.

MiXCR, run by TCRdb on the reads, gives a single entry per CDR3 protein. The sample lists 2,000 to 2,500 distinct CDR3 sequences, more than 5.5% occurring once. Trimming took off 6 bases at V and 0 bases at J, with 9 bases between the two ends. Germline V gene lookup returns CDR1 DFQATT and CDR2 SNEGSKA (reference sequence). The CDR3 length is 13 residues. The source is a human donor in good health. The rearrangement uses TRBV20-1 and TRBJ1-5; D is unclear. Sequenced material: CD4+ T cells, either the whole sample or a sorted fraction (not recorded which). CDR3 residues: CSARDFSNQPQHF. CDR3 DNA: TGCAGTGCCCGGGATTTTAGCAATCAGCCCCAGCATTTT.